The entry below describes one T cell receptor (beta chain). The target antigen is unknown. This specimen belongs to a study of identifying expanded T cells in peripheral blood. Findings and limits, study-wide: Technical replicates showed about 1.1 changed clones; roughly two weeks approximately 16; four weeks 19. Variance in clone template counts between two-week samples significantly increased with total template count across all healthy donors.

Clones were read by immunoSEQ multiplex PCR, and TCRdb kept only the in-frame ones, dropping some. The sample has 100,000 or so clones, approximately 90% seen once. Healthy donors had no documented immune events, such as infections, while sampled. The germline V gene has CDR1 SGHRS and CDR2 YFSETQ. Trimming cost V 0 bases and J 0 bases, with 13 bases left between them. This CDR3 has 16 amino acids. The source material was blood. V is TRBV5-1 and J is TRBJ2-7; tentatively, D is TRBD2 (7 bases). This TCR derives from a person between 18 and 69 years old in good health. The CDR3, as DNA: TGCGCCAGCAGCTTGGCCTTGCGGGGGCACTCCTACGAGCAGTACTTC. Its protein product is CASSLALRGHSYEQYF.